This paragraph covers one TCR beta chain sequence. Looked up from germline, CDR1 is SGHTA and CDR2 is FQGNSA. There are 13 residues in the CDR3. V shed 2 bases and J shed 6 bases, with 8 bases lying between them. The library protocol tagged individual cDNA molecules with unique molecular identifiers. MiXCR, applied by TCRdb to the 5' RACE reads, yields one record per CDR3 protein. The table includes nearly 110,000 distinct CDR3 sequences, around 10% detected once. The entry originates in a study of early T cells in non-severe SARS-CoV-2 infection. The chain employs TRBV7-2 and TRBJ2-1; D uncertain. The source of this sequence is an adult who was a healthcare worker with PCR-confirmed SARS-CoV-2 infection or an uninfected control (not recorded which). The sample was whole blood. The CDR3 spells CASSLSGPNEQFF. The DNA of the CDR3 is TGTGCCAGCAGCTTATCCGGACCCAATGAGCAGTTCTTC.